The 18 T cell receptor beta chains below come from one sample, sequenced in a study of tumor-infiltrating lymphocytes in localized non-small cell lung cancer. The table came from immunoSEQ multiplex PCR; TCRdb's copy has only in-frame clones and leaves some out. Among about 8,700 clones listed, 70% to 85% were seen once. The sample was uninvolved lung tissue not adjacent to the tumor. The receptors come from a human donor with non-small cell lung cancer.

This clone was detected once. DNA for the CDR3: TGTGCCACCAGCAGAGTGAGGGGGACAGGGGGCTTTGGGGAGACCCAGTACTTC. Translation gives CATSRVRGTGGFGETQYF. J is TRBJ2-5 and V is TRBV15; 12 bases match TRBD1. This CDR3 contains 18 residues. The V segment lost 1 base and the J segment 5 bases; nucleotides outside the gene matches: 11. Germline V gene data show CDR1 as LNHNV and CDR2 as YYDKDF (reference sequence).

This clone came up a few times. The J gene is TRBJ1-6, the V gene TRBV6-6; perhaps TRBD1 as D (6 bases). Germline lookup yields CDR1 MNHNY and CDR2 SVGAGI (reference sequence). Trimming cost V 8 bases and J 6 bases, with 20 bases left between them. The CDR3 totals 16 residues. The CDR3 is CASSLNPGVGNSPLHF. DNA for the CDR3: TGTGCCAGCTCCCTAAACCCAGGGGTCGGTAATTCACCCCTCCACTTT.

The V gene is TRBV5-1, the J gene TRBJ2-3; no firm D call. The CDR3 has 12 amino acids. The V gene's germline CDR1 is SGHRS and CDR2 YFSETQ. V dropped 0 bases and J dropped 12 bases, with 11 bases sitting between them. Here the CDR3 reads CASSLEGFLQYF. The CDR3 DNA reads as TGCGCCAGCAGCTTGGAGGGCTTTCTTCAGTATTTT.

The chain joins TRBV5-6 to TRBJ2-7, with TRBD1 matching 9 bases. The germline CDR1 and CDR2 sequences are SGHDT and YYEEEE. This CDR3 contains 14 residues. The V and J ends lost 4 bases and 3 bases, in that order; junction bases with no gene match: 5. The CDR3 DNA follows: TGTGCCAGCAGCCAGGGACAGGGACGCTACGAGCAGTACTTC. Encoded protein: CASSQGQGRYEQYF.

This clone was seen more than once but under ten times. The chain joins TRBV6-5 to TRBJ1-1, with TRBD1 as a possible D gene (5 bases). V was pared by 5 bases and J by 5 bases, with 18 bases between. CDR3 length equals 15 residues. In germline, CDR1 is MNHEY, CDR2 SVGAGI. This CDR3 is CASSHGHPMGTEAFF. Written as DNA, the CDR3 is TGTGCCAGCAGTCACGGACACCCAATGGGTACTGAAGCTTTCTTT.

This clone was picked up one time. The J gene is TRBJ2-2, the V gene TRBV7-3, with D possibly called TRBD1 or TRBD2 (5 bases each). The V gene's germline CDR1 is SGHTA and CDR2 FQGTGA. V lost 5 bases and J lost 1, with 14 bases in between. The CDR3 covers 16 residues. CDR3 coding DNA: TGTGCCAGCAGCATGATGAGGGGCAGGAACACCGGGGAGCTGTTTTTT. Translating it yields CASSMMRGRNTGELFF.

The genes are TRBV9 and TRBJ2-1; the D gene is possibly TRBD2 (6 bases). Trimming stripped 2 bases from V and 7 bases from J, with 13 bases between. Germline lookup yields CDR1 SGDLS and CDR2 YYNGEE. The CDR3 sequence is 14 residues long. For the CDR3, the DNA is TGTGCCAGCAGCGTGGGGGGAGAGGGGAATGAGCAGTTCTTC. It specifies CASSVGGEGNEQFF. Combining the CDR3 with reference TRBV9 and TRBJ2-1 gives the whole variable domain DSGVTQTPKHLITATGQRVTLRCSPRSGDLSVYWYQQSLDQGLQFLIQYYNGEERAKGNILERFSAQQFPDLHSELNLSSLELGDSALYFCASSVGGEGNEQFFGPGTRLTVL.

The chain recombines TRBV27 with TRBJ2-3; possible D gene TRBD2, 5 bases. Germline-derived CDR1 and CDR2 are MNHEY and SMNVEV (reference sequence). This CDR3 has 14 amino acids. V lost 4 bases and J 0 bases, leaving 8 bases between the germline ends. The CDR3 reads CASSWAGSTDTQYF. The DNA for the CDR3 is TGTGCCAGCAGTTGGGCGGGTAGCACAGATACGCAGTATTTT.

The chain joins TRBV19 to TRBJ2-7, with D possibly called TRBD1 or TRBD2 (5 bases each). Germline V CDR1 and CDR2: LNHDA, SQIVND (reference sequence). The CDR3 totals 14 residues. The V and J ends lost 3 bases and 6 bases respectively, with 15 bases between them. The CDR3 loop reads CASSIRDLHSEQYF. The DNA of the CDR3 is TGTGCCAGTAGTATCCGGGACCTCCACAGCGAGCAGTACTTC.

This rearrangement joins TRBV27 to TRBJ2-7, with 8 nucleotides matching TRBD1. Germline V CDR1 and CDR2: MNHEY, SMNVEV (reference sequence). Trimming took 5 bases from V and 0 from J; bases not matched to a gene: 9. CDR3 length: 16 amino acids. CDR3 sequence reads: CASSVKLGQASYEQYF. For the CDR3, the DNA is TGTGCCAGCAGTGTAAAATTGGGACAGGCCTCCTACGAGCAGTACTTC.

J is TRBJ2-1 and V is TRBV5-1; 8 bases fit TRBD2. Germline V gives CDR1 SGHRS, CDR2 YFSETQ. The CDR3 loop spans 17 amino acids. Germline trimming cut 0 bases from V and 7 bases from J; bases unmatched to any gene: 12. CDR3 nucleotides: TGCGCCAGCAGCTTGGCGGGGGTTGCGGGAGGTGTGAATGAGCAGTTCTTC. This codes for CASSLAGVAGGVNEQFF.

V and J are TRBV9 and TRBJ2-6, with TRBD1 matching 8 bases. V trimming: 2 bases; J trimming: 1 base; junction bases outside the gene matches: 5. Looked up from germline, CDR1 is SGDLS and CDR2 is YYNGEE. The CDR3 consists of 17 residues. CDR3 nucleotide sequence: TGTGCCAGCAGCGTGGGACAGGTGGTTTCTGGGGCCAACGTCCTGACTTTC. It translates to CASSVGQVVSGANVLTF.

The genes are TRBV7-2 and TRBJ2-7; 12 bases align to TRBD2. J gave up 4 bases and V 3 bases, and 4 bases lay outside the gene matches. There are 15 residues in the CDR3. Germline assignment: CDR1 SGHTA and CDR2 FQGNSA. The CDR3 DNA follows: TGTGCCAGCAGCTTTGGGGGGACTAGCGGGTACGAGCAGTACTTC. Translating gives CASSFGGTSGYEQYF.

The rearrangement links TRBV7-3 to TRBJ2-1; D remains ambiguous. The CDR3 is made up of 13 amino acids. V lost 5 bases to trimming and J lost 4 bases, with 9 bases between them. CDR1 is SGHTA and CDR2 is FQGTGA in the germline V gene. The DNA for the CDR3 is TGTGCCAGCAGCCTCGGGCCTTACAATGAGCAGTTCTTC. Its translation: CASSLGPYNEQFF. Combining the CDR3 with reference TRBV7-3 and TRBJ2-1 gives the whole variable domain GAGVSQTPSNKVTEKGKYVELRCDPISGHTALYWYRQSLGQGPEFLIYFQGTGAADDSGLPNDRFFAVRPEGSVSTLKIQRTERGDSAVYLCASSLGPYNEQFFGPGTRLTVL.

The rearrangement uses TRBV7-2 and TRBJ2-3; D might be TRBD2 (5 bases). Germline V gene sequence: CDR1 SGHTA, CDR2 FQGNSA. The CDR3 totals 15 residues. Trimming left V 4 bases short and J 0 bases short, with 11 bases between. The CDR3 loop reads CASSSTDLSTDTQYF. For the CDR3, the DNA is TGTGCCAGCAGCTCTACGGACTTGAGCACAGATACGCAGTATTTT.

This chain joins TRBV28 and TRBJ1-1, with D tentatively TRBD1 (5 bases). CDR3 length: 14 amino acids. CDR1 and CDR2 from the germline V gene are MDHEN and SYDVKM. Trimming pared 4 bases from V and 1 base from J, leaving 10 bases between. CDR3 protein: CASSSQQENTEAFF. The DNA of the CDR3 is TGTGCCAGCAGTTCTCAACAGGAGAACACTGAAGCTTTCTTT.

Written as DNA, the CDR3 is TGTGCCAGCAGCTATGGGGATAGCAATCAGCCCCAGCATTTT. Its translation: CASSYGDSNQPQHF. The V gene is TRBV21-1, the J gene TRBJ1-5. TRBV21-1 is a pseudogene. The CDR3 has 14 residues.

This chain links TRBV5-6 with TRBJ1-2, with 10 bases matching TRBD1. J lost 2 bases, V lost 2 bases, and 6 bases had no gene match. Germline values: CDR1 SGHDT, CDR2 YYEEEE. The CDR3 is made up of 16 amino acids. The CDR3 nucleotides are TGTGCCAGCAGCTTTGCGACAGGGGGCAAGAACTATGGCTACACCTTC. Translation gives CASSFATGGKNYGYTF. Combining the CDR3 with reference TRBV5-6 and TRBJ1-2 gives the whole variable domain DAGVTQSPTHLIKTRGQQVTLRCSPKSGHDTVSWYQQALGQGPQFIFQYYEEEERQRGNFPDRFSGHQFPNYSSELNVNALLLGDSALYLCASSFATGGKNYGYTFGSGTRLTVV.